This T cell receptor (beta chain) is drawn from a study of CD8+CD57+ T cells in acquired aplastic anemia. Study at large: On average, sorted CD4+ and CD8+ cells gave 3.2 ug of DNA. Findings and limits, study-wide: Patients and controls had CD8+ Simpson's diversity values that were not significantly distinct. Patients had approximately 29 CD8+ CDR3 sequences in common with controls (the shared set).

Profiles of TCR beta VDJ and CDR3 were generated from a genomic DNA template. One entry per CDR3 protein, called by TCRdb with MiXCR from the reads. The sample carries over 150,000 distinct CDR3 sequences, about 60% recorded once. CD8+CD57+ cell expansion had been shown by flow cytometry in patients chosen for sequencing. A remark on this clonotype: Its antigen is as yet unknown.

Per the germline V gene, CDR1 is SQVTM and CDR2 is ANQGSEA. The V end lost 7 bases, the J end lost 6 bases, and 13 bases lay between the germline ends. This CDR3 region has 11 residues. This receptor was taken from a human donor with aplastic anemia. Input material: sorted CD4+, CD8+, or CD8+CD57+ T cells (not recorded which) from PBMCs. The rearrangement links TRBV29-1 to TRBJ2-7, with D uncertain. This CDR3 is CSGTYNVEQYF. CDR3 nucleotide sequence: TGCAGCGGAACTTATAACGTCGAGCAGTACTTC.